A selection of T cell receptor beta chains follows, all from one sample in a study of a mutant IDH1 vaccine in newly diagnosed glioma. Data came from immunoSEQ multiplex PCR; TCRdb stores just in-frame clones and leaves some out. The sample lists about 46,000 clones, roughly 90% occurring once. Source: PBMCs, taken from a glioma patient treated with radiotherapy, temozolomide or both. The receptors come from a man aged 35-49 years with glioma. The CDR3 runs from the conserved cysteine through the conserved F or W. The order of the fields is D gene, V gene, clone size, J gene, CDR3 length, CDR3 protein, CDR3 DNA. A D gene is named only where the DNA matches it firmly. Rows may omit the clone size; those that give it use once, few, many or a size class.

>-|TRBV27|-|TRBJ1-5|17
CASSLNALRYSNQPQHF
TGTGCCAGCAGTTTGAACGCCCTGAGATATAGCAATCAGCCCCAGCATTTT
>TRBD1|TRBV5-1|-|TRBJ1-1|14
CASGQGAANTEAFF
TGCGCCAGCGGCCAGGGGGCGGCGAACACTGAAGCTTTCTTT
>-|TRBV7-9|once|TRBJ2-3|13
CASSPFREDTQYF
TGTGCCAGCAGCCCGTTCCGGGAGGATACGCAGTATTTT
>TRBD2|TRBV5-1|-|TRBJ2-5|15
CASSLGPSGRETQYF
TGCGCCAGCAGCTTGGGTCCTAGCGGGAGGGAGACCCAGTACTTC
>TRBD2|TRBV13|-|TRBJ2-7|16
CASTSGTGLAGYEQYF
TGTGCCAGCACCTCCGGCACGGGACTAGCGGGCTACGAGCAGTACTTC
>TRBD1|TRBV29-1|-|TRBJ2-7|12
CSVVGQGYEQYF
TGCAGCGTTGTGGGACAGGGCTACGAGCAGTACTTC
>TRBD1|TRBV4-3|-|TRBJ2-7|14
CASSHSTGGYEQYF
TGCGCCAGCAGCCACTCGACAGGGGGCTACGAGCAGTACTTC
>-|TRBV7-3|-|TRBJ2-1|14
CASSLTSRGNEQFF
TGTGCCAGCAGCTTGACTAGTCGTGGGAATGAGCAGTTCTTC
>-|TRBV5-1|-|TRBJ2-5|14
CASSLGSIIQTQYF
TGCGCCAGCAGCTTGGGTTCTATTATCCAGACCCAGTACTTC
>TRBD2|TRBV19|-|TRBJ2-2|15
CASSIAGAGRGELFF
TGTGCCAGTAGTATTGCGGGAGCCGGCCGTGGGGAGCTGTTTTTT
>-|TRBV19|-|TRBJ1-5|18
CASSITGGGTWSNQPQHF
TGTGCCAGTAGTATAACAGGAGGTGGCACCTGGAGCAATCAGCCCCAGCATTTT
>-|TRBV27|-|TRBJ1-3|15
CASSLGRYSGNTIYF
TGTGCCAGCAGTTTAGGGAGATACTCTGGAAACACCATATATTTT
>TRBD2|TRBV5-1|-|TRBJ2-7|17
CASSLVLAGDEGYEQYF
TGCGCCAGCAGCTTGGTATTGGCGGGAGATGAAGGGTACGAGCAGTACTTC
>TRBD2|TRBV28|-|TRBJ2-1|13
CASSLLLAGGEFF
TGTGCCAGCAGTTTATTACTAGCGGGAGGGGAGTTCTTC
>TRBD2|TRBV7-3|-|TRBJ2-5|16
CASSLTGRERWETQYF
TGTGCCAGCAGCTTAACTGGGCGGGAGAGGTGGGAGACCCAGTACTTC
>-|TRBV27|-|TRBJ2-5|16
CASSPPGAGNQETQYF
TGTGCCAGCAGTCCTCCCGGCGCAGGAAACCAAGAGACCCAGTACTTC
>-|TRBV9|-|TRBJ1-5|15
CASSVDGVRDQPQHF
TGTGCCAGCAGCGTAGACGGGGTTAGGGATCAGCCCCAGCATTTT
>-|TRBV19|once|TRBJ1-5|14
CASSSPDSLGPQHF
TGTGCCAGTAGTTCTCCGGACTCTTTAGGGCCCCAGCATTTT
>-|TRBV4-3|-|TRBJ1-2|14
CASSQDLGGGGYTF
TGCGCCAGCAGCCAAGATTTAGGGGGAGGCGGCTACACCTTC
>TRBD2|TRBV4-1|-|TRBJ2-3|16
CASSQALAGATDTQYF
TGCGCCAGCAGCCAAGCGCTAGCGGGGGCTACAGATACGCAGTATTTT
>-|TRBV5-6|-|TRBJ2-1|14
CASSWGPQYNEQFF
TGTGCCAGCAGCTGGGGACCCCAATACAATGAGCAGTTCTTC
>-|TRBV4-1|-|TRBJ1-1|17
CASSRSGQTRENTEAFF
TGCGCCAGCAGCCGCAGCGGGCAGACCAGAGAGAACACTGAAGCTTTCTTT
>-|TRBV29-1|-|TRBJ2-1|14
CSARRSSGRNEQFF
TGCAGCGCCAGGAGGTCCAGCGGCCGGAATGAGCAGTTCTTC
>-|TRBV21-1|-|TRBJ1-4|19
CASSKGGPGGRGGNEKLFF
TGTGCCAGCAGCAAAGGAGGTCCAGGGGGCCGCGGTGGTAATGAAAAACTGTTTTTT
>-|TRBV7-2|-|TRBJ2-7|15
CASSRTLTGLGEQYF
TGTGCCAGCAGCCGCACCTTAACAGGGTTGGGCGAGCAGTACTTC
>-|TRBV27|-|TRBJ1-2|14
CASSFGGRGYGYTF
TGTGCCAGCAGTTTTGGGGGCAGGGGCTATGGCTACACCTTC
>-|TRBV25-1|-|TRBJ2-1|10
CASSATGKFF
TGTGCCAGCAGTGCCACAGGGAAGTTCTTC
>TRBD1|TRBV6-5|-|TRBJ1-4|14
CASRRQGPNEKLFF
TGTGCCAGCAGACGACAGGGACCTAATGAAAAACTGTTTTTT
>-|TRBV7-2|-|TRBJ2-4|14
CASSLRWGENIQYF
TGTGCCAGCAGCTTACGGTGGGGGGAAAACATTCAGTACTTC
>TRBD1|TRBV2|-|TRBJ2-3|15
CASSVGTGRIDTQYF
TGTGCCAGCAGTGTGGGGACAGGGCGGATAGATACGCAGTATTTT
>-|TRBV5-4|-|TRBJ2-5|16
CASSLGGRLGQETQYF
TGTGCCAGCAGCTTGGGAGGTAGGCTGGGCCAAGAGACCCAGTACTTC
>-|TRBV28|once|TRBJ1-2|15
CASSLFWRANYGYTF
TGTGCCAGCAGTTTATTCTGGAGAGCTAACTATGGCTACACCTTC
>TRBD2|TRBV19|-|TRBJ2-1|15
CASSITSGPYNEQFF
TGTGCCAGTAGTATCACTAGCGGGCCCTACAATGAGCAGTTCTTC
>-|TRBV29-1|-|TRBJ2-1|12
CSVLRDSNEQFF
TGCAGCGTCCTCAGGGATAGTAATGAGCAGTTCTTC
>-|TRBV5-1|-|TRBJ2-2|15
CASSFPGVGTGELFF
TGCGCCAGCAGCTTCCCGGGAGTGGGCACCGGGGAGCTGTTTTTT
>TRBD2|TRBV7-8|-|TRBJ2-1|15
CASKVGGRAYNEQFF
TGTGCCAGCAAAGTTGGGGGGAGGGCCTACAATGAGCAGTTCTTC
>TRBD1|TRBV28|-|TRBJ1-5|16
CASRPTGGRGNQPQHF
TGTGCCAGCAGGCCGACAGGGGGACGGGGCAATCAGCCCCAGCATTTT
>-|TRBV27|-|TRBJ1-2|16
CASSSQGRKEDYGYTF
TGTGCCAGCAGTTCCCAGGGGCGTAAGGAGGACTATGGCTACACCTTC
>TRBD2|TRBV4-1|once|TRBJ2-4|14
CASSLGTSSHIQYF
TGCGCCAGCAGCCTAGGGACTAGTTCCCACATTCAGTACTTC
>TRBD2|TRBV18|-|TRBJ2-3|16
CASSPRTSGSADTQYF
TGTGCCAGCTCACCTCGGACTAGCGGGAGTGCAGATACGCAGTATTTT
>-|TRBV18|-|TRBJ2-5|15
CASSRAASGEETQYF
TGTGCCAGCTCACGAGCAGCCAGCGGCGAAGAGACCCAGTACTTC
>-|TRBV5-4|-|TRBJ2-7|13
CASRWAGGDEQYF
TGTGCCAGCAGGTGGGCAGGGGGGGACGAGCAGTACTTC
>-|TRBV13|-|TRBJ1-1|11
CASSFELEAFF
TGTGCCAGCAGCTTCGAGTTAGAAGCTTTCTTT
>TRBD1|TRBV6-5|few|TRBJ1-5|14
CASRSGQGNQPQHF
TGTGCCAGCAGGTCGGGACAGGGGAATCAGCCCCAGCATTTT
>TRBD2|TRBV28|-|TRBJ2-2|17
CASSLAAGTSLVGELFF
TGTGCCAGCAGTTTGGCGGCCGGGACTAGCTTGGTCGGGGAGCTGTTTTTT
>-|TRBV9|once|TRBJ2-3|15
CASSVSSASTDTQYF
TGTGCCAGCAGCGTATCCAGTGCTAGCACAGATACGCAGTATTTT
>-|TRBV4-2|-|TRBJ2-2|12
CASSQDLGELFF
TGTGCCAGCAGCCAAGATCTAGGGGAGCTGTTTTTT
>TRBD1|TRBV9|-|TRBJ2-7|15
CASSITGTEAGEQYF
TGTGCCAGCAGCATCACCGGGACAGAGGCTGGCGAGCAGTACTTC
>-|TRBV9|-|TRBJ2-1|15
CASSQLGGPYNEQFF
TGTGCCAGCAGCCAATTGGGAGGCCCCTACAATGAGCAGTTCTTC
>TRBD2|TRBV5-4|once|TRBJ2-3|14
CASSFAGDKNTQYF
TGTGCCAGCAGCTTCGCGGGAGATAAAAATACGCAGTATTTT
>TRBD1|TRBV9|-|TRBJ1-1|16
CASTLLTGTGGKGAFF
TGTGCCAGCACCCTCCTTACCGGGACAGGGGGCAAGGGAGCTTTCTTT
>TRBD1|TRBV23-1|once|TRBJ2-5|14
CASSQAGTGFSQYF
TGCGCCAGCAGCCAGGCCGGGACAGGGTTCTCCCAGTACTTC
>TRBD2|TRBV25-1|-|TRBJ2-7|15
CASSEAGGPWYEQYF
TGTGCCAGCAGTGAAGCGGGAGGGCCGTGGTACGAGCAGTACTTC
>-|TRBV7-6|-|TRBJ2-7|15
CASSLFEGSSYEQYF
TGTGCCAGCAGCTTGTTCGAAGGGAGCTCCTACGAGCAGTACTTC
>TRBD1|TRBV19|once|TRBJ1-1|18
CASSIDRGQGPLGTEAFF
TGTGCCAGTAGTATAGATCGGGGACAGGGCCCTTTGGGCACTGAAGCTTTCTTT
>-|TRBV2|-|TRBJ2-6|15
CASHRTFSGANVLTF
TGTGCCAGTCACCGGACCTTCTCTGGGGCCAACGTCCTGACTTTC